A single sample is the source of the 30 T cell receptor beta chains below, sequenced in a study of Graves' ophthalmopathy and Graves' hyperthyroidism (dated by TCRdb to the late 2010s). The run used an Illumina HiSeq 2000. For repertoire sequencing, the TCR beta CDR3 regions were amplified from RNA transcripts. A first-round RT-PCR used HTBI primers with the Qiagen OneStep RT-PCR kit, followed by a second-round multiplex PCR, size selection and purification. TCRdb applied fastp at Q25 and MiXCR to the public reads, then kept only in-frame beta chains. Rows merge per CDR3 protein into single entries with the most common DNA and genes. Within this sample are hundreds of thousands of distinct CDR3 sequences, with about two fifths of them counted one time only. 2.5% to 3.5% of the sample lies in the top ten. Material for sequencing was peripheral blood. Source of these receptors: an adult man with Graves' ophthalmopathy.

This clonotype occurred many times. The chain couples TRBV19 to TRBJ1-1; weak D call: TRBD1 (5 bases). The CDR3 is made up of 15 amino acids. CDR1 and CDR2 (germline): LNHDA, SQIVND (reference sequence). V dropped 3 bases and J dropped 0 bases, with 11 bases sitting between them. The CDR3 is CASSIIGGMNTEAFF. The CDR3 DNA reads as TGTGCCAGTAGTATCATCGGGGGAATGAACACTGAAGCTTTCTTT.

The CDR3 DNA follows: TGTGCCACCAGCAGCGGCAGCAGGGGGAACATCTATGGCTACACCTTC. This encodes CATSSGSRGNIYGYTF. The V and J genes are TRBV15 and TRBJ1-2; the match to TRBD1 covers 7 bases. Germline V gives CDR1 LNHNV, CDR2 YYDKDF (reference sequence). This CDR3 region has 16 residues. V shed 3 bases, J shed 4 bases, and the junction held 11 bases outside the gene matches.

The rearrangement uses TRBV7-2 and TRBJ2-7; TRBD1 is a possible D gene (6 bases). The CDR3 has 15 residues. Germline V CDR1 and CDR2: SGHTA, FQGNSA. The V and J ends lost 5 bases and 2 bases respectively, with 16 bases between them. The CDR3 spells CASSPFGQNPYEQYF. The DNA for the CDR3 is TGTGCCAGCAGCCCATTCGGACAGAATCCCTACGAGCAGTACTTC.

This clonotype came up many times. CDR3 residues: CASPRTPGELFF. DNA of the CDR3: TGTGCCAGCCCTAGGACGCCCGGGGAGCTGTTTTTT. This chain links TRBV2 with TRBJ2-2; D unclear. V lost 8 bases, J lost 6 bases, and 10 bases lay in between. CDR3 length: 12 amino acids. CDR1 and CDR2 from the germline V gene are SNHLY and FYNNEI.

This clonotype was recorded at least ten times. The genes are TRBV2 and TRBJ2-7; D unclear. Germline V gene data show CDR1 as SNHLY and CDR2 as FYNNEI. Trimming left V 5 bases short and J 6 bases short, with 14 bases between. There are 13 residues in the CDR3. The CDR3 coding sequence is TGTGCCAGCAGTCAGCCCTTGTCGGGCGAGCAGTACTTC. Protein sequence: CASSQPLSGEQYF. Together with reference TRBV2 and TRBJ2-7, the CDR3 gives the full variable domain: EPEVTQTPSHQVTQMGQEVILRCVPISNHLYFYWYRQILGQKVEFLVSFYNNEISEKSEIFDDQFSVERPDGSNFTLKIRSTKLEDSAMYFCASSQPLSGEQYFGPGTRLTVT.

Comment on this clonotype: A much larger clone differs from this one at a single base, so this may be a read error. V is TRBV10-3 and J is TRBJ1-1; 9 bases are shared with TRBD1. Germline CDR1 is ENHRY and CDR2 is SYGVKD. The CDR3 length is 15 residues. DNA of the CDR3: TGTGCCACCAGGACAGGGGATCGCGAGGTTACTGAAGCTCTCTTT. It translates to CATRTGDREVTEALF.

This clonotype has ten or more counts. The chain has TRBV19 and TRBJ1-2, with 9 positions matching TRBD1. CDR1 and CDR2 from the germline V gene are LNHDA and SQIVND (reference sequence). The CDR3 has 14 residues. V shed 4 bases and J 5 bases; nucleotides not matched to a gene: 5. In DNA form, the CDR3 reads TGTGCCAGTAGTACCACAGGGGGCGGGTATGGCTACACCTTC. Amino acid sequence: CASSTTGGGYGYTF.

This clonotype was recorded at least ten times. The rearrangement joins TRBV2 to TRBJ2-7; the D is unclear. Germline V gene lookup returns CDR1 SNHLY and CDR2 FYNNEI. V was pared by 6 bases and J by 0 bases, with 6 bases between. The CDR3 sequence is 12 residues long. In nucleotides, the CDR3 is TGTGCCAGCAGGTCTGACTCCTACGAGCAGTACTTC. This sequence encodes CASRSDSYEQYF.

The rearrangement joins TRBV5-1 to TRBJ2-6; D is ambiguous. CDR3 length equals 15 residues. Trimming stripped 4 bases from V and 2 bases from J, with 10 bases between. Germline CDR1 is SGHRS and CDR2 is YFSETQ. This chain's CDR3 is CASSEQEAGANVLTF. The CDR3, as DNA: TGCGCCAGCAGCGAGCAAGAGGCTGGGGCCAACGTCCTGACTTTC.

This clonotype has a handful of counts. A read error may produce the germline difference seen at one junction end. V is TRBV10-3 and J is TRBJ1-2; weak D call: TRBD1 (6 bases). The CDR3 is 14 amino acids. Germline CDR1 and CDR2: ENHRY and SYGVKD. The CDR3 is CASSNTGQFGGYTF. As DNA, the CDR3 is TGTGCCAGCAGTAATACTGGACAGTTCGGGGGCTATACCTTC.

This clonotype was seen only a few times. This chain connects TRBV11-2 to TRBJ1-4; D unresolved. Germline loops: CDR1 SGHAT, CDR2 FQNNGV. This CDR3 is built from 16 residues. Between the trimmed V and J ends, which lost 3 bases and 3 bases, there was a span of 14 bases. The CDR3 DNA reads as TGTGCCAGCAGCTTCGTCGGCGGGAGGGCTAATGAAAAACTGTTTTTT. This codes for CASSFVGGRANEKLFF. Filled out from reference TRBV11-2 and TRBJ1-4, the complete variable domain reads EAGVAQSPRYKIIEKRQSVAFWCNPISGHATLYWYQQILGQGPKLLIQFQNNGVVDDSQLPKDRFSAERLKGVDSTLKIQPAKLEDSAVYLCASSFVGGRANEKLFFGSGTQLSVL.

The gene calls are TRBV7-9 and TRBJ1-4; D unresolved. Germline assignment: CDR1 SEHNR and CDR2 FQNEAQ (reference sequence). Trimming shortened V by 11 bases and J by 4 bases, and 14 bases separated the two germline ends. CDR3 length: 13 residues. CDR3 nucleotide sequence: TGTGCCTTGTTACTCGATATTAATGAAAAACTGTTTTTT. As protein: CALLLDINEKLFF. The full variable domain, rest sourced from reference TRBV7-9 and TRBJ1-4, is DTGVSQNPRHKITKRGQNVTFRCDPISEHNRLYWYRQTLGQGPEFLTYFQNEAQLEKSRLLSDRFSAERPKGSFSTLEIQRTEQGDSAMYLCALLLDINEKLFFGSGTQLSVL.

This clonotype was recorded many times. An end of the junction does not agree with germline; a read error may underlie this. The chain is built from TRBV7-6 and TRBJ2-6; no reliable D call. The CDR3 is 14 amino acids. Germline values: CDR1 SGHVS, CDR2 FNYEAQ. CDR3 protein: CASSSGSGANVLTF. CDR3 DNA sequence: TGTGCTAGCAGCTCCGGTTCTGGGGCCAACGTCCTGACTTTC.

This clonotype has a count of ten or more. V gene TRBV2 combines with J gene TRBJ1-1; unclear D gene. Germline V gene lookup returns CDR1 SNHLY and CDR2 FYNNEI. V was clipped by 4 bases and J by 5 bases, with 11 bases between them. CDR3 length equals 13 residues. CDR3 sequence reads: CASSVLSTTEAFF. The CDR3, as DNA: TGTGCCAGCAGTGTTCTCTCCACGACTGAAGCTTTCTTT.

As concerns this clonotype: A junction end diverges from the germline sequence, so it may reflect a read error. This chain links TRBV10-2 with TRBJ1-3, with D perhaps matching TRBD1 (6 bases). From germline, CDR1 is WSHSY and CDR2 SAAADI. The CDR3 length is 15 residues. For the CDR3, the DNA is TGCGCCAGCAGTGAAGGGGACATCGGTCCAGACACTGAAGCTTTT. As protein: CASSEGDIGPDTEAF.

This chain links TRBV7-9 with TRBJ1-1; TRBD1 matches at 8 bases. V shed 5 bases, J shed 2 bases, and the junction held 10 bases outside the gene matches. Germline-derived CDR1 and CDR2 are SEHNR and FQNEAQ (reference sequence). This CDR3 region has 16 residues. CDR3 coding DNA: TGTGCCAGCAGCATTCAGGGGGCGAGAGGAAACACTGAAGCTTTCTTT. As protein: CASSIQGARGNTEAFF.

Concerning this clonotype itself: One end of the junction does not line up with germline, which may come from a read error. The chain couples TRBV10-3 to TRBJ1-2; perhaps TRBD1 as D (5 bases). There are 17 residues in the CDR3. The germline V gene has CDR1 ENHRY and CDR2 SYGVKD. CDR3 DNA sequence: TGTGCCAGCAGTGAATCGCATCTTTCGACAGCTAACTATGGCTACACCTTC. It translates to CASSESHLSTANYGYTF.

This clonotype was picked up many times. This rearrangement joins TRBV19 to TRBJ1-5; 8 bases fit TRBD1. V was pared by 3 bases and J by 5 bases, with 0 bases of the junction left unmatched. Germline CDR1 and CDR2: LNHDA and SQIVND (reference sequence). CDR3 length: 13 residues. CDR3 sequence reads: CASSMDRDQPQHF. The CDR3 nucleotides read TGTGCCAGTAGTATGGACAGGGATCAGCCCCAGCATTTT.

V and J are TRBV24-1 and TRBJ1-2, with 7 positions matching TRBD1. With V trimmed by 9 bases and J by 3 bases, 3 bases remained unmatched. This CDR3 is built from 12 residues. Looked up from germline, CDR1 is KGHDR and CDR2 is SFDVKD. The CDR3 DNA reads TGTGCCACCCCCCAGGGGGACTATGGCTACACCTTC. It is translated as CATPQGDYGYTF.

A word on this clonotype: Germline and junction disagree at one end, which may indicate a read error. The V and J genes are TRBV10-3 and TRBJ1-2; TRBD1 matches at 8 bases. CDR3 length: 15 residues. Germline values: CDR1 ENHRY, CDR2 SYGVKD. The CDR3 sequence: CASSYSRGRSDGYTF. Written as DNA, the CDR3 is TGTGCCAGCAGTTACAGCAGGGGGCGATCGGATGGCTACACTTTC.

Remarks on this clonotype: This may arise from a read error, as a much more abundant clone is one base away. The chain has TRBV10-3 and TRBJ2-5; D tentatively reads TRBD1 or TRBD2 (5 bases each). CDR1 and CDR2 (germline): ENHRY, SYGVKD. Trimming shortened V by 5 bases and J by 5 bases, and 15 bases separated the two germline ends. The CDR3 runs to 14 residues. The chain's CDR3 is CAISYRDVWETQYF. The CDR3 DNA sequence: TGTGCCATCAGTTACCGGGACGTTTGGGAGACCCAGTACTTC.

This clonotype was observed many times. The genes are TRBV6-1 and TRBJ1-2; 7 bases map to TRBD1. CDR3 length: 15 residues. Germline V CDR1 and CDR2: MNHNS, SASEGT. With V trimmed by 0 bases and J by 8 bases, 9 bases remained unmatched. Here the CDR3 reads CASSEAETGRRGYTF. The DNA of the CDR3 is TGTGCCAGCAGTGAAGCGGAGACAGGGCGACGGGGCTACACCTTC.

The V gene is TRBV7-9, the J gene TRBJ2-5; 9 nucleotides agree with TRBD2. Germline lookup yields CDR1 SEHNR and CDR2 FQNEAQ (reference sequence). The V segment lost 2 bases and the J segment 6 bases; nucleotides outside the gene matches: 10. The CDR3 contains 16 residues. In DNA, the CDR3 is TGTGCCAGCAGCTTAAGTGGCGGGGGGGCCGGGAAGACCCAGTACTTC. Encoded protein: CASSLSGGGAGKTQYF. Full variable domain (missing parts from reference TRBV7-9 and TRBJ2-5): DTGVSQNPRHKITKRGQNVTFRCDPISEHNRLYWYRQTLGQGPEFLTYFQNEAQLEKSRLLSDRFSAERPKGSFSTLEIQRTEQGDSAMYLCASSLSGGGAGKTQYFGPGTRLLVL.

This rearrangement joins TRBV10-3 to TRBJ2-5, with a weak D call TRBD2 (5 bases). V shed 8 bases and J shed 7 bases, with 14 bases lying between them. Germline loops: CDR1 ENHRY, CDR2 SYGVKD. The CDR3 covers 12 residues. CDR3 DNA: TGTGCCATCCCGAGAGGCAGCGGGACCCAGTACTTC. Translated, it gives CAIPRGSGTQYF.

This clonotype was seen at least ten times. This sequence joins TRBV29-1 and TRBJ1-5; TRBD1 aligns across 9 bases. V lost 4 bases and J lost 7; bases outside the gene matches: 5. Germline V gene sequence: CDR1 SQVTM, CDR2 ANQGSEA. CDR3 length equals 13 residues. The CDR3 DNA follows: TGCAGCGTTGGGGGGACAGGGAGGCAGCCCCAGCATTTT. This encodes CSVGGTGRQPQHF.

The genes are TRBV12-3 or TRBV12-4 and TRBJ2-5; 7 positions match TRBD1. TRBJ2-7 explains the end of the DNA better; the J call may be wrong. The CDR3 totals 16 residues. The CDR3 here is CANTNYLRDSAYEQYF. As DNA, the CDR3 is TGTGCCAACACCAACTACCTCCGGGACAGTGCCTACGAGCAGTACTTC.

This clonotype appeared a few times. The junction departs from the called germline gene at one end, perhaps through a read error. This chain links TRBV10-3 with TRBJ1-2, with D tentatively TRBD1 (5 bases). CDR3 length: 15 residues. Germline-derived CDR1 and CDR2 are ENHRY and SYGVKD. CDR3 residues: CASSYDQPGQDGYTF. CDR3 DNA: TGTGCCAGCAGTTATGACCAGCCGGGGCAGGATGGCTACACCTTC.

This clonotype occurred many times. The chain combines TRBV5-1 with TRBJ2-7; TRBD2 matches 8 bases. The CDR3 is 15 amino acids. Germline trimming cut 0 bases from V and 2 bases from J; bases unmatched to any gene: 4. Germline V CDR1 and CDR2: SGHRS, YFSETQ. Here the CDR3 reads CASSLASGSAYEQYF. The DNA of the CDR3 is TGCGCCAGCAGCTTGGCCAGCGGGAGTGCCTACGAGCAGTACTTC.

The chain links TRBV14 to TRBJ1-1; a weak D match, TRBD1 (5 bases). The V and J ends lost 2 bases and 7 bases respectively, with 20 bases between them. CDR3 length: 16 residues. Germline-derived CDR1 and CDR2 are SGHDN and FVKESK. CDR3 sequence (DNA): TGTGCCAGCAGCCAAAATTGGTATCAGGGACCCGGTGAAGCTTTCTTT. This codes for CASSQNWYQGPGEAFF.

This clonotype was counted between two and nine times. This rearrangement joins TRBV3-1 to TRBJ2-5; D may be TRBD2 (6 bases). Germline V CDR1 and CDR2: LGHDT, YNNKEL (reference sequence). The CDR3 runs to 15 residues. Trimming took 4 bases from V and 4 from J, leaving 16 bases between them. The CDR3, as DNA: TGTGCCAGCAGCCGATCAACTAACGGGGGAGAGACCCAGTACTTC. Translated: CASSRSTNGGETQYF.